This T cell receptor (beta chain) was identified during a study of blood T cell repertoires in COVID-19. Study context: Spain, Italy and the United States supplied samples that represented acute and convalescent COVID-19.

Trimming cost V 7 bases and J 0 bases; bases outside gene matches: 8. CDR1 and CDR2 (germline): WSHSY, SAAADI. CDR3 length equals 16 residues. This clone appeared a single time. Assay: immunoSEQ multiplex PCR; the TCRdb copy retains only in-frame clones and omits some. The sample has over 95,000 clones; roughly 85% are singletons. The sequence was collected from a man aged 40-49 years with acute or convalescent COVID-19. Sequenced input: peripheral blood. This chain uses TRBV10-2 with TRBJ2-1; TRBD1 matches 8 bases. DNA of the CDR3: TGCGCCAGCACCCTCGGACAGGGACTCTCCTACAATGAGCAGTTCTTC. Amino acids: CASTLGQGLSYNEQFF.